This paragraph reports one T cell receptor beta chain. The entry originates in a study of CD8 T cells in Susac syndrome. Trimming stripped 2 bases from V and 5 bases from J, with 6 bases between. Germline V lookup: CDR1 ENHRY, CDR2 SYGVKD. The CDR3 spans 12 residues. The RNA input was about 0.5 to 1 ug, and it was reverse transcribed with random hexamers. TCRdb analysed the immunoSEQ multiplex PCR reads with MiXCR anew, one entry per CDR3 protein. The table has around 170,000 distinct CDR3 sequences, roughly 95% seen once. This sequence originates from a human donor with Susac syndrome. The J gene is TRBJ2-5, the V gene TRBV10-3; either TRBD1 or TRBD2 may fit D (5 bases each). The sample taken for sequencing was CD4+ T cells from PBMCs. The chain's CDR3 is CAISEGGETQYF. CDR3 bases: TGTGCCATCAGTGAGGGGGGTGAGACCCAGTACTTC.